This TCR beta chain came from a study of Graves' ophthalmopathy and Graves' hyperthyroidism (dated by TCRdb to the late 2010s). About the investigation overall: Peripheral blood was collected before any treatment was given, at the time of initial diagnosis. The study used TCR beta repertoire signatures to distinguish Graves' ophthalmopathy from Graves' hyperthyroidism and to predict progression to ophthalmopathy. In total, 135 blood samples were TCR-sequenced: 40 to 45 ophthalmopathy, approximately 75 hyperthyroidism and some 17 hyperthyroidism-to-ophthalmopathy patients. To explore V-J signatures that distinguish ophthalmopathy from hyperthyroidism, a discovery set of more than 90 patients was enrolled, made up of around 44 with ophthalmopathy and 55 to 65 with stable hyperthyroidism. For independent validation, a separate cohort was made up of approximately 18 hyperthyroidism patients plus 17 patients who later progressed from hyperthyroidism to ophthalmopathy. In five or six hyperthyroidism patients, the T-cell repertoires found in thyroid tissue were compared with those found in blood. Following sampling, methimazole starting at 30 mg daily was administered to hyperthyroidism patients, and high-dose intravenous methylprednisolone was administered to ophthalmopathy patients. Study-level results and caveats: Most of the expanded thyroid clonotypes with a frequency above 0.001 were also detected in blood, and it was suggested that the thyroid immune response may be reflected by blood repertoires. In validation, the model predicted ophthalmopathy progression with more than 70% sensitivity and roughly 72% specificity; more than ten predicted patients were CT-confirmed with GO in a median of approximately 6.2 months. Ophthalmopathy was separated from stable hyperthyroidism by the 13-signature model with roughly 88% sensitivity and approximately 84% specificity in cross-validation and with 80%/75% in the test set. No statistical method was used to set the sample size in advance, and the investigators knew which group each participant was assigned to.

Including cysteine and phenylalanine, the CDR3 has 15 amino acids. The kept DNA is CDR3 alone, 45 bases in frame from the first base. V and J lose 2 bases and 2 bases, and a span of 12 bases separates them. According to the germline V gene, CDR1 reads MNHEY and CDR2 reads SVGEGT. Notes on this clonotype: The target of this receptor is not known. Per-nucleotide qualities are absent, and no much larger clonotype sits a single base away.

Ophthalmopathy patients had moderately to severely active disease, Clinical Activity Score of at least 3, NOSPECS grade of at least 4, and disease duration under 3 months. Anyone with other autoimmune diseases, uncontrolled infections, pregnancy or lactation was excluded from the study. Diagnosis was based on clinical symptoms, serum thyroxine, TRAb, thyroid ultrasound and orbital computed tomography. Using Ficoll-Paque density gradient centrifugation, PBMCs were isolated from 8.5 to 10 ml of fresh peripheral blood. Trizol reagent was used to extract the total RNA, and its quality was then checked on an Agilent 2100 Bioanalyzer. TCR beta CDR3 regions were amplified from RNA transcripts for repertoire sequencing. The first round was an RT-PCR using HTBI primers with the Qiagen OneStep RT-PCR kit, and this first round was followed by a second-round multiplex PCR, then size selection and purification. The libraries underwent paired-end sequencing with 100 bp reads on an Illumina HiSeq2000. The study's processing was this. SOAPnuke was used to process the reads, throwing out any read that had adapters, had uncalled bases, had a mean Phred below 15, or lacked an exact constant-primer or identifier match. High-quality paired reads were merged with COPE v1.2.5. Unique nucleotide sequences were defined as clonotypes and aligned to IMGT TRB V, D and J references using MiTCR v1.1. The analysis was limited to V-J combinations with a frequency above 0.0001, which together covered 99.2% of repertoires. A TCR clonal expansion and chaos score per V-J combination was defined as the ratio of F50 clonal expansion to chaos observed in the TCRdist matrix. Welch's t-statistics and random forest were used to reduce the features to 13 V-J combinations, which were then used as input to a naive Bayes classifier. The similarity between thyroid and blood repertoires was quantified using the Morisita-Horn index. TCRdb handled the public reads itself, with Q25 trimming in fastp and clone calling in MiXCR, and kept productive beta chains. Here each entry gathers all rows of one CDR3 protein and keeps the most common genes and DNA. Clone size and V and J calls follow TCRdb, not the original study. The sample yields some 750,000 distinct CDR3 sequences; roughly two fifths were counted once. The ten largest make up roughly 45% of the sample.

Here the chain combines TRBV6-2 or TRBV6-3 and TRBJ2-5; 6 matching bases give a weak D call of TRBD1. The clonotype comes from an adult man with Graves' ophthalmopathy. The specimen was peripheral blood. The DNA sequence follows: TGTGCCAGCAGTTACGTAGGGGGACGGCAAGAGACCCAGTACTTC. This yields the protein CASSYVGGRQETQYF.